Presented here are 27 T cell receptor beta chains from one specimen sequenced in a study of T cell responses to AZD1222 COVID-19 vaccine. Sequencing used immunoSEQ multiplex PCR; TCRdb keeps in-frame clones, though not all of them. The profile shows under 150,000 clones, more than 85% of them singletons. Sequences were derived from peripheral blood, sampled on day 0 of AZD1222 vaccination. The receptor source for this set is an adult in good health.

This clone is a singleton in its sample. V usage is TRBV7-2 and J usage is TRBJ2-7, with 14 bases identical to TRBD2. This CDR3 has 14 amino acids. Germline V gene sequence: CDR1 SGHTA, CDR2 FQGNSA. The trim removed 5 bases at V and 9 bases at J, leaving 6 bases unmatched. The CDR3 spells CASSAGLAGVRQYF. Written as DNA, the CDR3 is TGTGCCAGCAGCGCGGGACTAGCGGGGGTTCGGCAGTACTTC.

The J gene is TRBJ1-4, the V gene TRBV30; D gene ambiguous. Germline CDR1 reads GTSNPN; CDR2 reads SVGIG (reference sequence). This CDR3 comprises 13 residues. The ends were cut back, 5 bases at V and 7 bases at J, with 14 bases in the middle. The CDR3 region is CAWQEGIGEKLFF. DNA for the CDR3: TGTGCCTGGCAAGAGGGTATCGGTGAAAAACTGTTTTTT.

This chain links TRBV24-1 with TRBJ2-1; 8 nucleotides line up with TRBD1. From germline, CDR1 is KGHDR and CDR2 SFDVKD. The CDR3 consists of 14 residues. V shed 3 bases, J shed 8 bases, and the junction held 5 bases outside the gene matches. The CDR3 is CATSDTQGADEQFF. The CDR3, as DNA: TGTGCCACCAGTGATACGCAGGGGGCGGATGAGCAGTTCTTC.

The V gene is TRBV2, the J gene TRBJ1-4, with D possibly being TRBD1 (6 bases). The CDR3 covers 13 residues. V lost 10 bases, J lost 3 bases, and 12 bases lay in between. Germline V gene lookup returns CDR1 SNHLY and CDR2 FYNNEI. The CDR3 reads CATSTGPNEKLFF. CDR3 sequence (DNA): TGTGCCACCTCGACAGGACCTAATGAAAAACTGTTTTTT.

The chain carries TRBV5-4 and TRBJ2-7; a possible D gene is TRBD1 (7 bases). Germline values: CDR1 SGHNT, CDR2 YYREEE (reference sequence). V shed 4 bases and J shed 3 bases, with 17 bases lying between them. This CDR3 comprises 15 residues. CDR3 region: CASSPGGLARYEQYF. The DNA of the CDR3 is TGTGCCAGCAGCCCAGGGGGGCTAGCGCGCTACGAGCAGTACTTC.

The genes are TRBV2 and TRBJ2-3; D is possibly TRBD2 (6 bases). The V and J ends lost 7 bases and 5 bases respectively, with 13 bases between them. CDR3 length equals 13 residues. Germline loops: CDR1 SNHLY, CDR2 FYNNEI. The CDR3 nucleotides read TGTGCCAGCATTCCCGGAGGGGAAGATACGCAGTATTTT. Protein product: CASIPGGEDTQYF.

This rearrangement joins TRBV6-4 to TRBJ1-1; 9 bases align to TRBD1. Germline CDR1 reads MRHNA; CDR2 reads SNTAGT. The CDR3 length is 15 residues. J was trimmed by 8 bases and V by 6 bases; bases with no gene match: 13. The CDR3 DNA sequence: TGTGCCAGCAGCTTAAATCCCCATGGGACAGGGGAAGCTTTCTTT. It codes for CASSLNPHGTGEAFF.

This rearrangement joins TRBV6-2 or TRBV6-3 to TRBJ1-2; no reliable D call. Per germline, CDR1 MNHEY and CDR2 SVGEGT. The V and J ends lost 5 bases and 7 bases respectively, with 5 bases between them. The CDR3 loop spans 10 amino acids. CDR3 sequence (DNA): TGTGCCAGCAGTAAGGGTGGCTACACCTTC. Its translation: CASSKGGYTF.

V is TRBV27 and J is TRBJ2-7; TRBD1 matches 9 bases. The CDR3 sequence is 14 residues long. Germline values: CDR1 MNHEY, CDR2 SMNVEV (reference sequence). The junction had 6 bases not matched to a gene; V was cut back by 5 bases and J by 4 bases. CDR3 loop: CASSISGTGYEQYF. In nucleotides, the CDR3 is TGTGCCAGCAGTATCTCCGGGACAGGGTACGAGCAGTACTTC.

V and J are TRBV27 and TRBJ2-2, with D unclear. V lost 3 bases and J 0 bases, leaving 5 bases between the germline ends. The CDR3 has 14 amino acids. Germline V gene sequence: CDR1 MNHEY, CDR2 SMNVEV (reference sequence). As DNA, the CDR3 is TGTGCCAGCAGTTTCGGAACGAACACCGGGGAGCTGTTTTTT. Protein sequence: CASSFGTNTGELFF.

This chain joins TRBV27 and TRBJ2-5, with D unresolved. Trimming removed 4 bases from V and 4 bases from J, with 19 bases in between. Germline-derived CDR1 and CDR2 are MNHEY and SMNVEV (reference sequence). The CDR3 runs to 16 residues. CDR3 in DNA: TGTGCCAGCAGTTCGACGTGGGTAGGGCGAGGAGAGACCCAGTACTTC. It is translated as CASSSTWVGRGETQYF.

This clone was seen once. The chain combines TRBV12-3 or TRBV12-4 with TRBJ2-3, with D hard to call. V shed 0 bases and J shed 6 bases, with 7 bases lying between them. CDR3 length equals 13 residues. CDR3 nucleotides: TGTGCCAGCAGTTTAGCGAATGCCGATACGCAGTATTTT. Amino acids: CASSLANADTQYF.

This sequence joins TRBV21-1 and TRBJ1-1. TRBV21-1 is a known pseudogene. CDR3 length equals 16 residues. The CDR3 is CASSKEGEQVDTEAFF. The CDR3 bases are TGTGCCAGCAGCAAAGAGGGCGAGCAGGTGGACACTGAAGCTTTCTTT.

The chain combines TRBV6-5 with TRBJ2-7; 7 positions agree with TRBD2. Trimming removed 4 bases from V and 3 bases from J; junction bases left unmatched: 3. CDR1 and CDR2 from the germline V gene are MNHEY and SVGAGI. CDR3 length equals 13 residues. Here the CDR3 reads CASSLSGNYEQYF. In DNA, the CDR3 is TGTGCCAGCAGTTTAAGCGGGAACTACGAGCAGTACTTC.

The rearrangement joins TRBV6-4 to TRBJ1-2; TRBD1 agrees at 8 bases. The CDR3 consists of 13 residues. Germline CDR1 and CDR2: MRHNA and SNTAGT. V lost 2 bases to trimming and J lost 8 bases; unmatched junction nucleotides: 4. The CDR3 bases are TGTGCCAGCAGTGACGGGCAGGGGGCAGGCTACACCTTC. Translation gives CASSDGQGAGYTF.

The V gene is TRBV6-5, the J gene TRBJ1-2; no clear D gene. The CDR3 totals 10 residues. With 6 bases removed from V and 6 bases from J, the gap between germline ends came to 5 bases. The germline V gene encodes CDR1 MNHEY and CDR2 SVGAGI. The CDR3 loop is CASREDGYTF. CDR3 bases: TGTGCCAGCAGGGAGGATGGCTACACCTTC.

In DNA form, the CDR3 reads TGTGCCAGCAGTGAGGCCAGGGCCAAGGTCGAGCAGTACTTC. Protein product: CASSEARAKVEQYF. The chain recombines TRBV6-1 with TRBJ2-7; TRBD1 might be the D (5 bases). This CDR3 is built from 14 residues. Germline V gives CDR1 MNHNS, CDR2 SASEGT. The V gene lost 3 bases and the J gene lost 6 bases, with 15 bases spanning the gap.

The CDR3 DNA reads TGTGCCAGCAGTCCCAATCAGGGGTATGGCTACACCTTC. It codes for CASSPNQGYGYTF. The chain carries TRBV12-3 or TRBV12-4 and TRBJ1-2, with D perhaps TRBD1 (6 bases). The CDR3 consists of 13 residues. Trimming removed 5 bases at V and 5 bases at J, with 12 bases between.

The rearrangement links TRBV15 to TRBJ1-2; D uncertain. Germline V gene data show CDR1 as LNHNV and CDR2 as YYDKDF (reference sequence). V was clipped by 0 bases and J by 4 bases, with 12 bases between them. The CDR3 extends over 15 amino acids. Written as DNA, the CDR3 is TGTGCCACCAGCAGAGATAAGTCGAGCGCCTATGGCTACACCTTC. Translating gives CATSRDKSSAYGYTF.

The chain employs TRBV7-2 and TRBJ1-1; D is ambiguous. This CDR3 contains 14 residues. V was pared by 0 bases and J by 3 bases, with 8 bases between. Germline V gene lookup returns CDR1 SGHTA and CDR2 FQGNSA. CDR3: CASSLALGHTEAFF. The CDR3, as DNA: TGTGCCAGCAGCTTAGCACTAGGGCACACTGAAGCTTTCTTT.

This clone appeared once. The chain combines TRBV3-1 (or the pseudogene TRBV3-2) with TRBJ2-2, with 8 bases that match TRBD1. Germline CDR1 and CDR2: LGHDT and YNNKEL (reference sequence). CDR3 length: 15 residues. The trim removed 2 bases at V and 5 bases at J, leaving 4 bases unmatched. CDR3 amino acids: CASSQSTGGTGELFF. The CDR3 region has the DNA TGTGCCAGCAGCCAATCAACAGGGGGGACCGGGGAGCTGTTTTTT.

The chain is built from TRBV19 and TRBJ1-4; 8 positions agree with TRBD1. CDR3 length: 16 residues. With V trimmed by 5 bases and J by 4 bases, 9 bases remained unmatched. Germline CDR1 reads LNHDA; CDR2 reads SQIVND (reference sequence). The CDR3 spells CASSLLDRASNEKLFF. CDR3 nucleotide sequence: TGTGCCAGTAGTCTCTTGGACAGGGCGAGTAATGAAAAACTGTTTTTT.

The chain has TRBV19 and TRBJ1-6; a possible D gene is TRBD1 (5 bases). The V gene's germline CDR1 is LNHDA and CDR2 SQIVND (reference sequence). The CDR3 has 14 residues. V was clipped by 7 bases and J by 6 bases, with 13 bases between them. For the CDR3, the DNA is TGTGCCAGTAAACGGGGACGGGGTAATTCACCCCTCCACTTT. This sequence encodes CASKRGRGNSPLHF.

V usage is TRBV10-3 and J usage is TRBJ2-1, with 8 bases aligning to TRBD1. Germline V gene lookup returns CDR1 ENHRY and CDR2 SYGVKD. With V trimmed by 0 bases and J by 15 bases, 10 bases remained unmatched. The CDR3 length is 14 residues. The CDR3 reads CAISESGGQGFLFF. The DNA for the CDR3 is TGTGCCATCAGTGAGTCGGGTGGACAGGGATTCTTGTTCTTC.

The gene calls are TRBV2 and TRBJ1-6; possible D gene TRBD1, 5 bases. This CDR3 comprises 13 residues. The V gene lost 7 bases and the J gene lost 10 bases, with 14 bases spanning the gap. In germline, CDR1 is SNHLY, CDR2 FYNNEI. This chain's CDR3 is CASTEEEGSPLHF. DNA for the CDR3: TGTGCCAGCACCGAGGAGGAGGGGTCACCCCTCCACTTT.

Note on this clone: At one boundary the junction diverges from the germline segment, which might be a read error. The chain's CDR3 is CASSPTGGVETQYF. CDR3 nucleotide sequence: TGTGCTAGCAGCCCGACAGGGGGTGTAGAGACCCAGTACTTC. The chain combines TRBV7-7 with TRBJ2-5, with 9 bases matching TRBD1. Per germline, CDR1 SSHAT and CDR2 FNYEAQ (reference sequence). The CDR3 contains 14 residues.

The CDR3 DNA reads TGTGCCAGCAGCCCGGACATAATCTCCTACAATGAGCAGTTCTTC. This codes for CASSPDIISYNEQFF. The chain joins TRBV6-5 to TRBJ2-1, with D perhaps TRBD1 (5 bases). Germline CDR1 and CDR2: MNHEY and SVGAGI. V was pared by 6 bases and J by 0 bases, with 12 bases between. The CDR3 is made up of 15 amino acids.